The present entry profiles one T cell receptor beta chain with its context. The data derive from a study of blood T cell repertoires in COVID-19. CDR1 and CDR2 (germline): SGHNT, YENEEA. Trimming removed 2 bases from V and 0 bases from J, with 8 bases in between. This CDR3 spans 14 amino acids. Original handling: Reference gene primer amplification in the assay estimated nucleated cell counts. Sequenced by immunoSEQ multiplex PCR; TCRdb stores in-frame clones only, minus some. D and trimming were read from the DNA, whereas the V and J calls and clone size are those reported in that table. Of some 74,000 clones detected, roughly 80% appear once; the ten largest clones hold about 4.4%.

Sequenced input: peripheral blood. The rearrangement joins TRBV11-3 to TRBJ2-7, with D maybe TRBD2 (5 bases). The receptor's source is a woman aged 80 or over with active or convalescent COVID-19. CDR3 nucleotide sequence: TGTGCCAGCAGCTTAACGGGAAACTCCTACGAGCAGTACTTC. This codes for CASSLTGNSYEQYF.